This TCR beta chain was identified in a study of T cell responses to AZD1222 COVID-19 vaccine. Whole-study context: Second-dose intervals near 4 or 12 weeks were combined. Points from the study as a whole: Of the AZD1222 recipients, only six or seven were seropositive at baseline. White British donors predominated, females outnumbered males, and clonal diversity was possibly underestimated. Repertoires were collected only later (after the peak T cell response had occurred).

Clones were read by immunoSEQ multiplex PCR, and TCRdb kept only the in-frame ones, dropping some. The profile shows 95,000 to 150,000 clones, around 91% of them singletons. Of note for this clone: Its target is not known.

The receptor's source is an adult in good health. The sequenced sample was peripheral blood, obtained on day 0 of AZD1222 vaccination.

The CDR3 here is CASSFLSSGGYTF. In nucleotides, the CDR3 is TGTGCCAGCAGTTTTCTATCCTCGGGCGGCTACACCTTC. This chain joins TRBV12-3 or TRBV12-4 and TRBJ1-2; D unclear. V gave up 3 bases and J gave up 8 bases, with 13 bases separating them. CDR3 length equals 13 residues.